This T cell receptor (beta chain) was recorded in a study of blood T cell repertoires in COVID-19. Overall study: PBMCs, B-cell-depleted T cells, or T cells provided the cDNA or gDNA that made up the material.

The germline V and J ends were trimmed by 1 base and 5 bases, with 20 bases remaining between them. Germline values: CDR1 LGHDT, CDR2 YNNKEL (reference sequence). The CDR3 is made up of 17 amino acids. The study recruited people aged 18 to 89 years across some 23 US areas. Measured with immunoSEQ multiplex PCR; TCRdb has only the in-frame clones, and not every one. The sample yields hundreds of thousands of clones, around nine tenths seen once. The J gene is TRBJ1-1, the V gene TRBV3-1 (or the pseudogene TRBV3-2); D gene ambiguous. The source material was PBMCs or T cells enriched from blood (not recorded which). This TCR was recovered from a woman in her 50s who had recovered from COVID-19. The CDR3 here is CASSQAYGSECGTEAFF. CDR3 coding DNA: TGTGCCAGCAGCCAAGCTTACGGGAGCGAATGTGGAACTGAAGCTTTCTTT.